This paragraph reports one TCR beta chain. Unmatched junction bases numbered 3, after V lost 5 bases and J lost 6 bases. The CDR3 extends over 14 amino acids. Germline loops: CDR1 SGHTA, CDR2 FQGTGA. This record comes from a study of T cell changes during pregnancy in multiple sclerosis. Assay used: immunoSEQ multiplex PCR; TCRdb lists only in-frame clones, some missing. Among 81,000 or so clones listed, about 90% were seen once. The V gene is TRBV7-3, the J gene TRBJ2-7; 14 positions agree with TRBD2. Sample: PBMCs, taken in the first trimester of pregnancy. The TCR sequence derives from a female donor in good health, serving as a control in a pregnancy study. Some clones in this sample may be carry-over from other donors' samples. CDR3 nucleotides: TGTGCCAGCAGCGCCGGACTAGCGGGAGGCGAGCAGTACTTC. This encodes CASSAGLAGGEQYF.